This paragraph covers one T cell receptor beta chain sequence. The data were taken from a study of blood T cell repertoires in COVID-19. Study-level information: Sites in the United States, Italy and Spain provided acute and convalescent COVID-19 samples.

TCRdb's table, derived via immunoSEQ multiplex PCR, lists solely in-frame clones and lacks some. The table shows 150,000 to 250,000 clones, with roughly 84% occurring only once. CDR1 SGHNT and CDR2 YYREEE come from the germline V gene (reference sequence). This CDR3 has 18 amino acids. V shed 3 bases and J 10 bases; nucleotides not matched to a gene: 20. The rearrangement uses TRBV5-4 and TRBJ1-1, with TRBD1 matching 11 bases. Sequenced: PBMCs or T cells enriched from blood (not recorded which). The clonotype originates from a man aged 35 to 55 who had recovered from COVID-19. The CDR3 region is CASSSFNTPGQGVFGAFF. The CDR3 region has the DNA TGTGCCAGCAGCTCATTTAACACTCCGGGACAGGGGGTTTTCGGAGCTTTCTTT.